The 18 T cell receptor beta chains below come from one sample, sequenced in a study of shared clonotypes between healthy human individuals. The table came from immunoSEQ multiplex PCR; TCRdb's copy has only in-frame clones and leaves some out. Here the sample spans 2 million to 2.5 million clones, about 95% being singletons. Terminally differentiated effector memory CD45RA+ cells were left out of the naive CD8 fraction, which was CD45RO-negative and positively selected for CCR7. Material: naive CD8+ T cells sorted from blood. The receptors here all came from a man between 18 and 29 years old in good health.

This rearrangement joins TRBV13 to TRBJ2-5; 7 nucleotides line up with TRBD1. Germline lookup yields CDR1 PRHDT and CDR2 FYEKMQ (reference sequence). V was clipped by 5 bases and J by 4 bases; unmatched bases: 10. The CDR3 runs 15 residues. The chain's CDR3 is CASSLGVGDRETQYF. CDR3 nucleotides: TGTGCCAGCAGCCTCGGGGTGGGGGACAGAGAGACCCAGTACTTC.

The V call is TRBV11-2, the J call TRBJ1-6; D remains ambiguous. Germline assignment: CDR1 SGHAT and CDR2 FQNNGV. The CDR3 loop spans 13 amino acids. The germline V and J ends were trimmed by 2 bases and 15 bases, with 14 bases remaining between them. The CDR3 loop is CASSLSEGGYLHF. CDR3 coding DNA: TGTGCCAGCAGCTTAAGTGAGGGTGGGTACCTCCACTTT. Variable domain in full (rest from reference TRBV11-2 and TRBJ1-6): EAGVAQSPRYKIIEKRQSVAFWCNPISGHATLYWYQQILGQGPKLLIQFQNNGVVDDSQLPKDRFSAERLKGVDSTLKIQPAKLEDSAVYLCASSLSEGGYLHFGNGTRLTVT.

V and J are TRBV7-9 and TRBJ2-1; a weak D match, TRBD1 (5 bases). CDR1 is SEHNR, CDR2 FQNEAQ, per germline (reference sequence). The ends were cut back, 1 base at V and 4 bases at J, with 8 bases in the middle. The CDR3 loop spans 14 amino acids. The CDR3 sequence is CASSLERQYNEQFF. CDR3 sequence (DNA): TGTGCCAGCAGCTTAGAAAGACAGTACAATGAGCAGTTCTTC. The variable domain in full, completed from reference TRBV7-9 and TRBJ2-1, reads DTGVSQNPRHKITKRGQNVTFRCDPISEHNRLYWYRQTLGQGPEFLTYFQNEAQLEKSRLLSDRFSAERPKGSFSTLEIQRTEQGDSAMYLCASSLERQYNEQFFGPGTRLTVL.

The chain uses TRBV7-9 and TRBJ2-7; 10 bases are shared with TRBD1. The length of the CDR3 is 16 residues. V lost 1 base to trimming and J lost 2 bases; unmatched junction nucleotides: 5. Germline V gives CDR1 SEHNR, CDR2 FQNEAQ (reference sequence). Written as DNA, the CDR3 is TGTGCCAGCAGCTTAGTATTTGGGACAGGGGCCTACGAGCAGTACTTC. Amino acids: CASSLVFGTGAYEQYF. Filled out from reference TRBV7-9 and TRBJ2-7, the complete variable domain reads DTGVSQNPRHKITKRGQNVTFRCDPISEHNRLYWYRQTLGQGPEFLTYFQNEAQLEKSRLLSDRFSAERPKGSFSTLEIQRTEQGDSAMYLCASSLVFGTGAYEQYFGPGTRLTVT.

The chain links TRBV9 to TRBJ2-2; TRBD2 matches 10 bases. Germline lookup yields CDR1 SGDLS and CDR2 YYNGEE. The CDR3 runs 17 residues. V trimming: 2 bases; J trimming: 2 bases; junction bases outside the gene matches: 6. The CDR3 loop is CASSVAVAGGNTGELFF. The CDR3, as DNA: TGTGCCAGCAGCGTGGCAGTAGCGGGGGGCAACACCGGGGAGCTGTTTTTT.

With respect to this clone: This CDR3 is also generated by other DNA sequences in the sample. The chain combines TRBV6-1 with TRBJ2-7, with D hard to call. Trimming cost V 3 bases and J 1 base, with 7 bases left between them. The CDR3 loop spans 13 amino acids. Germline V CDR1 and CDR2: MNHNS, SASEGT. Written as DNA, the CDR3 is TGTGCCAGCAGTGATCTCGGATCCTACGAGCAGTACTTC. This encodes CASSDLGSYEQYF.

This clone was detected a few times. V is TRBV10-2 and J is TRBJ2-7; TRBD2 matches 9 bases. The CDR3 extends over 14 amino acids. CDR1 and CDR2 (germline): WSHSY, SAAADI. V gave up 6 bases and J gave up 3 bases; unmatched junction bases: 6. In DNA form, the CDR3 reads TGCGCCAGCAGCGATGCGGGGGGGTACTACGAGCAGTACTTC. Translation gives CASSDAGGYYEQYF.

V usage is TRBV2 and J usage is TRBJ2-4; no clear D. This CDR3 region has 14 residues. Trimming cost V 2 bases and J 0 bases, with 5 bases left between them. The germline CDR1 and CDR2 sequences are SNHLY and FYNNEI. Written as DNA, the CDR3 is TGTGCCAGCAGTGAATGGATAGCCAAAAACATTCAGTACTTC. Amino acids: CASSEWIAKNIQYF. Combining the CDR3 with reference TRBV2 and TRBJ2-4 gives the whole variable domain EPEVTQTPSHQVTQMGQEVILRCVPISNHLYFYWYRQILGQKVEFLVSFYNNEISEKSEIFDDQFSVERPDGSNFTLKIRSTKLEDSAMYFCASSEWIAKNIQYFGAGTRLSVL.

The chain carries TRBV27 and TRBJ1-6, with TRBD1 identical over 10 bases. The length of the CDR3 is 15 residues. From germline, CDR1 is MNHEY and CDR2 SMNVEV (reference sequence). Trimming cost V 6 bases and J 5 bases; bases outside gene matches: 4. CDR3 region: CASRGQGKNNSPLHF. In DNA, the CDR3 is TGTGCCAGCAGGGGACAGGGGAAGAATAATTCACCCCTCCACTTT.

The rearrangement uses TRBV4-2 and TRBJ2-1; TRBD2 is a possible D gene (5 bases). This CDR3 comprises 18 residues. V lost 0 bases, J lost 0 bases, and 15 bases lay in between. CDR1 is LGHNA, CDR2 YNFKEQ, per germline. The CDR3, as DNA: TGTGCCAGCAGCCAAGAGGCGGGTCCGGTGAGCTCCTACAATGAGCAGTTCTTC. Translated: CASSQEAGPVSSYNEQFF.

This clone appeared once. The DNA of the CDR3 is TGTGCCAGCAGCCCCCAAATCTATTCGGGCCTCACCACCGGGGAGCTGTTTTTT. Translating it yields CASSPQIYSGLTTGELFF. The chain uses TRBV7-2 and TRBJ2-2; D gene uncertain. The CDR3 has 18 amino acids. Trimming stripped 5 bases from V and 4 bases from J, with 23 bases between. Germline CDR1 is SGHTA and CDR2 is FQGNSA.

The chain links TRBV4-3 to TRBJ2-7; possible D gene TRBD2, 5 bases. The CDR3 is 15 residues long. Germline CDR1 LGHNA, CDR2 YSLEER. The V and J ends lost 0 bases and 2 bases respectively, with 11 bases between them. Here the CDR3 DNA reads TGCGCCAGCAGCCAAGATCGGGGAACTACCTACGAGCAGTACTTC. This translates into CASSQDRGTTYEQYF.

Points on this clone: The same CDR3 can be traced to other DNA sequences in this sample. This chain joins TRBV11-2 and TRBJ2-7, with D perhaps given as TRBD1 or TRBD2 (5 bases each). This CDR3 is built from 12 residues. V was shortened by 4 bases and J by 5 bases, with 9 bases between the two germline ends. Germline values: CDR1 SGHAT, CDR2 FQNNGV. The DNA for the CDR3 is TGTGCCAGCAGCTGGGACCGGGACGAGCAGTACTTC. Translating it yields CASSWDRDEQYF.

CDR3 protein: CASSLAAPYEQYF. DNA of the CDR3: TGCGCCAGCAGCTTGGCAGCACCCTACGAGCAGTACTTC. The chain links TRBV5-1 to TRBJ2-7; no reliable D call. This CDR3 has 13 residues. V was trimmed by 0 bases and J by 2 bases, leaving 6 bases between them. The V gene's germline CDR1 is SGHRS and CDR2 YFSETQ.

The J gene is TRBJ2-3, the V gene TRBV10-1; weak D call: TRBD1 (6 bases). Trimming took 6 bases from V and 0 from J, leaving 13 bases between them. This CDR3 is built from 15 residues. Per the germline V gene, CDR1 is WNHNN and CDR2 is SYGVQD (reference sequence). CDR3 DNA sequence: TGCGCCAGCAGGTCAGGGGTAGCGAGCACAGATACGCAGTATTTT. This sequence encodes CASRSGVASTDTQYF.

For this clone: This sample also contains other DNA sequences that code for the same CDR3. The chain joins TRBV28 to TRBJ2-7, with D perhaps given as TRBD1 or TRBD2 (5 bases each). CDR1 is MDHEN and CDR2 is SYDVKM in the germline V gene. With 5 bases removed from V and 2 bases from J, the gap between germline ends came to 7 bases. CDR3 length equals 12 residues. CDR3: CASSEGTYEQYF. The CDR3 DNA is TGTGCCAGCAGTGAGGGGACCTACGAGCAGTACTTC.

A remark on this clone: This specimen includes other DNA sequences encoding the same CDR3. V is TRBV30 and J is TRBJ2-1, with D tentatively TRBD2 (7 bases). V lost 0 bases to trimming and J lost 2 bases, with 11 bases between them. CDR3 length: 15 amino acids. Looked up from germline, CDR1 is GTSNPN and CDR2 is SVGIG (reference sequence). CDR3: CAWSVEGGAYNEQFF. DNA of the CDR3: TGTGCCTGGAGTGTAGAAGGGGGGGCCTACAATGAGCAGTTCTTC. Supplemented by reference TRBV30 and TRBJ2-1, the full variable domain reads SQTIHQWPATLVQPVGSPLSLECTVEGTSNPNLYWYRQAAGRGLQLLFYSVGIGQISSEVPQNLSASRPQDRQFILSSKKLLLSDSGFYLCAWSVEGGAYNEQFFGPGTRLTVL.

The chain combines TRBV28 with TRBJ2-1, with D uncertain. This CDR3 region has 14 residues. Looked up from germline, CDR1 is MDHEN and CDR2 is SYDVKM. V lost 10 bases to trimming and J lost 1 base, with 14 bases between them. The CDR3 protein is CATSALGSYNEQFF. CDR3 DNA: TGTGCCACCAGCGCCCTGGGATCCTACAATGAGCAGTTCTTC.